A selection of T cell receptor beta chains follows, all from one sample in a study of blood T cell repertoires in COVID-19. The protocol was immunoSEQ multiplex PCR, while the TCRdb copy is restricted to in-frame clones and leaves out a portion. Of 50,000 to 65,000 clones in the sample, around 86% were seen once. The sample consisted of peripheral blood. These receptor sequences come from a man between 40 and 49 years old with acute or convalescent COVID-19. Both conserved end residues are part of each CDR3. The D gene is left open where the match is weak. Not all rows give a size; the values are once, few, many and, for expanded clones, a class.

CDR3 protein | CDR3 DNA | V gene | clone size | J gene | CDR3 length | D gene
CAWGQGVTYEQYF | TGTGCCTGGGGACAGGGGGTAACCTACGAGCAGTACTTC | TRBV30 | NA | TRBJ2-7 | 13 | TRBD1
CASSLGRAGSYTDTQYF | TGTGCCAGCAGCCTCGGGAGGGCGGGCTCATACACAGATACGCAGTATTTT | TRBV11-3 | NA | TRBJ2-3 | 17 | TRBD2
CASSPTGNQPQHF | TGTGCCAGCAGCCCAACGGGGAATCAGCCCCAGCATTTT | TRBV7-8 | NA | TRBJ1-5 | 13 | NA
CASSGGGNQPQHF | TGTGCCAGCTCAGGGGGTGGCAATCAGCCCCAGCATTTT | TRBV12-3/TRBV12-4 | NA | TRBJ1-5 | 13 | TRBD1
CAWAPTGGVRNQPQHF | TGTGCCTGGGCCCCAACAGGGGGCGTACGGAATCAGCCCCAGCATTTT | TRBV30 | NA | TRBJ1-5 | 16 | TRBD1
CASSTGKQGATDTQYF | TGTGCCAGCAGCACCGGGAAACAGGGGGCCACAGATACGCAGTATTTT | TRBV7-3 | NA | TRBJ2-3 | 16 | TRBD1
CASSLRQGSNEQFF | TGTGCCAGCAGCTTACGGCAGGGGAGTAATGAGCAGTTCTTC | TRBV7-2 | NA | TRBJ2-1 | 14 | NA
CASSQGTGPYNEQFF | TGTGCCAGCAGCCAGGGGACAGGACCCTACAATGAGCAGTTCTTC | TRBV14 | NA | TRBJ2-1 | 15 | TRBD1
CASSLAGGDQPQHF | TGTGCCAGCAGCCTCGCGGGCGGTGATCAGCCCCAGCATTTT | TRBV7-2 | NA | TRBJ1-5 | 14 | NA
CATSLGKDTEAFF | TGTGCCACCAGCCTCGGGAAGGACACTGAAGCTTTCTTT | TRBV10-3 | few | TRBJ1-1 | 13 | NA
CASSPVGGGSYEQYF | TGTGCCAGCAGCCCCGTTGGGGGGGGATCCTACGAGCAGTACTTC | TRBV7-6 | once | TRBJ2-7 | 15 | TRBD2
CASSDRDIKPEAFF | TGTGCCAGCAGTGACCGGGACATTAAACCTGAAGCTTTCTTT | TRBV2 | NA | TRBJ1-1 | 14 | NA
CASSRAGDTQYF | TGTGCCAGCAGCCGAGCGGGTGATACGCAGTATTTT | TRBV7-3 | NA | TRBJ2-3 | 12 | NA
CASSEAHRASMNTEAFF | TGTGCCAGCAGTGAAGCCCACAGGGCAAGCATGAACACTGAAGCTTTCTTT | TRBV6-1 | once | TRBJ1-1 | 17 | NA
CASSLGGPSPLHF | TGTGCCAGCAGCTTGGGGGGACCTTCACCCCTCCACTTT | TRBV7-3 | NA | TRBJ1-6 | 13 | NA
CASSPWRTRNYGYTF | TGTGCCAGCAGTCCTTGGCGGACTAGGAACTATGGCTACACCTTC | TRBV27 | NA | TRBJ1-2 | 15 | NA
CASSQVGQGQVYTF | TGTGCCAGCAGCCAAGTAGGACAGGGACAGGTCTACACCTTC | TRBV14 | NA | TRBJ1-2 | 14 | TRBD1
CASSWGLSTDTQYF | TGTGCCAGCAGCTGGGGCCTTAGCACAGATACGCAGTATTTT | TRBV11-2 | once | TRBJ2-3 | 14 | NA
CAVTGGKNTGELFF | TGTGCCGTGACAGGGGGCAAGAACACCGGGGAGCTGTTTTTT | TRBV2 | NA | TRBJ2-2 | 14 | TRBD1
CASSEAGVNNQPQHF | TGTGCCAGCAGTGAAGCAGGGGTGAACAATCAGCCCCAGCATTTT | TRBV2 | NA | TRBJ1-5 | 15 | NA
CASRSGGVTDTQYF | TGTGCCAGCAGATCAGGGGGAGTCACAGATACGCAGTATTTT | TRBV28 | NA | TRBJ2-3 | 14 | TRBD1
CASSPRRLGYGYTF | TGTGCCAGCAGTCCCAGGAGGCTGGGCTATGGCTACACCTTC | TRBV2 | NA | TRBJ1-2 | 14 | NA
CASSQGTESNTGELFF | TGTGCCAGCAGCCAAGGGACAGAGAGCAACACCGGGGAGCTGTTTTTT | TRBV3-1/TRBV3-2 | NA | TRBJ2-2 | 16 | NA
CASSLGRGDTEAFF | TGTGCCAGCAGCTTAGGGCGCGGGGACACTGAAGCTTTCTTT | TRBV7-6 | NA | TRBJ1-1 | 14 | NA
CATSDSNRVNGLNF | TGTGCCACCAGTGATTCTAATAGAGTCAACGGACTCAACTTC | TRBV24-1 | NA | TRBJ2-7 | 14 | NA
CASSYGGAGGYGYTF | TGTGCCAGCAGTTACGGGGGGGCGGGAGGTTATGGCTACACCTTC | TRBV6-6 | few | TRBJ1-2 | 15 | NA
CASSLGTPGQDYGYTF | TGTGCCAGCAGCTTAGGTACACCGGGACAGGACTATGGCTACACCTTC | TRBV13 | NA | TRBJ1-2 | 16 | TRBD1
CASSTHWGRGEQFF | TGTGCCAGTAGTACGCACTGGGGGCGCGGTGAGCAGTTCTTC | TRBV19 | NA | TRBJ2-1 | 14 | NA
CASSYRDRVGYEQYF | TGTGCCAGCAGTTACCGGGACAGGGTAGGCTACGAGCAGTACTTC | TRBV6-5 | once | TRBJ2-7 | 15 | TRBD1
CASRFEGVETQYF | TGTGCCAGCAGGTTCGAGGGGGTGGAGACCCAGTACTTC | TRBV2 | NA | TRBJ2-5 | 13 | NA
CASSYSPRVGTEAFF | TGTGCCAGCAGTTACTCACCCAGGGTCGGGACTGAAGCTTTCTTT | TRBV6-5 | few | TRBJ1-1 | 15 | NA
CASSQDQGDTEAFF | TGTGCCAGCAGCCAAGACCAGGGGGACACTGAAGCTTTCTTT | TRBV14 | NA | TRBJ1-1 | 14 | TRBD1
CSVVSPRNTEAFF | TGCAGCGTTGTTAGTCCTCGGAACACTGAAGCTTTCTTT | TRBV29-1 | NA | TRBJ1-1 | 13 | NA
CSVVQGAMNTEAFF | TGCAGCGTTGTGCAGGGGGCTATGAACACTGAAGCTTTCTTT | TRBV29-1 | NA | TRBJ1-1 | 14 | TRBD1
CASSPQKGTGGYGYTF | TGCGCCAGCAGCCCCCAAAAGGGGACAGGAGGATATGGCTACACCTTC | TRBV5-1 | NA | TRBJ1-2 | 16 | TRBD1
CASSQRAGIQYF | TGCGCCAGCAGCCAAAGAGCCGGCATTCAGTACTTC | TRBV4-1 | NA | TRBJ2-4 | 12 | NA
CASSEARRGGTSYEQYF | TGTGCCAGCAGTGAAGCGCGGCGCGGGGGGACCAGCTACGAGCAGTACTTC | TRBV2 | NA | TRBJ2-7 | 17 | TRBD2
CAWTPGRGSQPQHF | TGTGCCTGGACCCCGGGGCGGGGGAGTCAGCCCCAGCATTTT | TRBV30 | NA | TRBJ1-5 | 14 | NA
CATPLAGADTQYF | TGTGCCACCCCCCTGGCGGGGGCAGATACGCAGTATTTT | TRBV7-9 | NA | TRBJ2-3 | 13 | TRBD2
CASGYQGNSPLHF | TGTGCCAGCGGCTACCAGGGGAATTCACCCCTCCACTTT | TRBV6-1 | once | TRBJ1-6 | 13 | NA
CATSAGSTGGRFVETQYF | TGTGCCACCAGTGCCGGTTCAACGGGGGGCAGGTTCGTGGAGACCCAGTACTTC | TRBV24-1 | NA | TRBJ2-5 | 18 | NA
CASSNRGGLAVGANVLTF | TGTGCCAGCAGCAATCGCGGGGGGCTCGCCGTTGGGGCCAACGTCCTGACTTTC | TRBV7-8 | NA | TRBJ2-6 | 18 | TRBD2